This record covers a single T cell receptor (beta chain). V dropped 0 bases and J dropped 7 bases, with 10 bases sitting between them. There are 13 residues in the CDR3. In germline, CDR1 is SGHRS, CDR2 YFSETQ. This sample is part of a study of shared clonotypes between healthy human individuals. Sequenced by immunoSEQ multiplex PCR; TCRdb stores in-frame clones only, minus some. Counted here are about 530,000 clones, about 96% occurring once; the ten biggest clones make up 0.06%. The chain is built from TRBV5-1 and TRBJ1-1; tentative D call: TRBD1 (5 bases). The sample comprised naive CD4+ T cells sorted from blood. Specified subset: CD45RA+ positively selected. The receptor was isolated from a woman aged 25 to 39 in good health. CDR3 amino acids: CASSLGQTNEAFF. DNA for the CDR3: TGCGCCAGCAGCTTGGGACAGACAAATGAAGCTTTCTTT.